This record concerns one TCR beta chain sequence. The sample holds other DNA sequences that translate to the same CDR3. This entry is derived from a study of blood T cell repertoires in COVID-19. Study background: Sites in the United States, Italy and Spain provided acute and convalescent COVID-19 samples.

Profiling relied on immunoSEQ multiplex PCR, and the TCRdb table lists in-frame clones only, not all of them. The data contain more than 200,000 clones, around 86% of them singletons. The receptor was derived from an older man with acute or convalescent COVID-19. Source material: peripheral blood.

The CDR3 DNA sequence: TGTGCCAGCAGTTTCAGGGGGAATCAGCCCCAGCATTTT. As protein: CASSFRGNQPQHF. J is TRBJ1-5 and V is TRBV12-3 or TRBV12-4, with TRBD1 matching 7 bases. Trimming cost V 3 bases and J 4 bases; bases outside gene matches: 0. The CDR3 totals 13 residues.